The TCR beta chain under discussion was sequenced for a study of PD-1 blockade in mismatch repair-deficient tumors. Across the study: Patients had about 13 mismatch repair-deficient cancer types and were previously treated and progressing. Study-wide findings and caveats: Tumor-resident clones, often undetectable pretreatment in blood, expanded then contracted after pembrolizumab.

With respect to this clone: Its antigen is not known.

PCR or immunohistochemistry showed mismatch repair deficiency in every enrolled patient. The CDR3 is made up of 17 amino acids. Germline-derived CDR1 and CDR2 are MNHNS and SASEGT. V was clipped by 4 bases and J by 0 bases; unmatched bases: 8. Data came from immunoSEQ multiplex PCR; TCRdb stores just in-frame clones and leaves some out. The data hold some 19,000 clones, with about four fifths observed a single time. The V gene is TRBV6-1, the J gene TRBJ1-5, with TRBD1 identical over 8 bases. This TCR was recovered from an adult with mismatch repair-deficient cancer. Sequences were derived from PBMCs, sampled 52 weeks after starting pembrolizumab. The CDR3 loop is CASSGRTGPYSNQPQHF. In nucleotides, the CDR3 is TGTGCCAGCAGTGGGAGGACAGGGCCTTATAGCAATCAGCCCCAGCATTTT.